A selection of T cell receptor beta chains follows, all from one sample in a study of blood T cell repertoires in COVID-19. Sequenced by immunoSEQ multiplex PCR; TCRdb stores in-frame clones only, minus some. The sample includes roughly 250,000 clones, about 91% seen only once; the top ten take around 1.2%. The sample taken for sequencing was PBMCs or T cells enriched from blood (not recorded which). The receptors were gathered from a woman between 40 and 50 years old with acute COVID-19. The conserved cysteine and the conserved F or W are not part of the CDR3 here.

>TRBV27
ASTSTGFNEKLF
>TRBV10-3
AISESMGDSNEQF
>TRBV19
ASSIKRQGPNPNTGELF
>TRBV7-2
ASSIAGGSYNEQF
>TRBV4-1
ASSREGHGYEQY
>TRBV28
ASSPPGALGYT
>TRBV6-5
ASSGTHYGYT
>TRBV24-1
ATSDFSGQGISGANVLT
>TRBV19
ASSNRAGTPSGANVLT
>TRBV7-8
ASSLISGGYSNQPQH
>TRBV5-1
ASSSQGATYGYT
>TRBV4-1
ASSQQRGGNQPQH
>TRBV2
ASMRLADLNEQF
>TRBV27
ASSIRRTSSIGDTQY
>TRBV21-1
ASSRQGQNTEAF
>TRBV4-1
ASSQDPGQGRGYT